This T cell receptor beta chain emerged from a study of response to subunit inactivated influenza vaccine (dated by TCRdb to the late 2010s). Some background on the complete study: To follow how T cells responded to a trivalent subunit inactivated influenza vaccine, the researchers relied on deep quantitative profiling of the T cell receptor repertoire. The research as a whole found: The authors proposed that each seasonal influenza vaccination may bring in only a limited number of new T cells.

The time point label on this specimen signifies: 40 to 45 days after influenza vaccine administration. Reading the germline V gene gives CDR1 SQVTM and CDR2 ANQGSEA. The CDR3 starts with the cysteine, ends with the phenylalanine, and has 11 residues. Only the CDR3 part of the read is kept: 33 bases, read in frame from the first base. Comments on this clonotype: It has no known antigen specificity. An end of the junction differs from the germline gene, which may be a read error.

The library was obtained by RT-PCR. Reads for this sample came from an Illumina HiSeq 2500. The public reads were quality trimmed at Q25 with fastp and then assembled into clones with MiXCR by TCRdb, keeping productive beta chains. All rows with the same CDR3 protein become a single entry with the most common DNA and genes. The sample has 500,000 to 600,000 distinct CDR3 sequences on record, over 10% of them singletons. Of the sample, about 12% falls within the top ten clones. The starting material was PBMCs from blood, obtained 40 to 50 days after vaccination. The receptor was isolated from a man aged 50-60 years who received an inactivated influenza vaccine. Donor details come from another sample of the same person, matched by shared clones. Rearrangement joined TRBV29-1 to TRBJ2-3, and TRBD1 may be the D gene, going by 6 matching bases. The bases are TGCAGCGGCAGGGGTTCCGATACGCAGTCTTTT. Its translation reads: CSGRGSDTQSF.